This T cell receptor beta chain was recorded in a study of blood T cell repertoires in COVID-19. The wider study: The origin of the acute and convalescent COVID-19 samples was the United States, Italy and Spain. The cDNA or gDNA used as material had been derived from T cells, B-cell-depleted T cells, or PBMCs.

The V gene lost 4 bases and the J gene lost 0 bases, with 5 bases spanning the gap. The CDR3 totals 13 residues. Germline CDR1 is SGHKS and CDR2 is YYEKEE (reference sequence). The authors' processing: For nucleated cells, counts were estimated from reference gene primer amplification. This table comes from immunoSEQ multiplex PCR, and its TCRdb copy is limited to in-frame clones, with some not included. The V and J calls and clone size are taken from that table; D and trimming were inferred from the DNA. Found here are more than 40,000 clones, about 87% of them singletons; the top ten hold 10% to 15%.

This chain uses TRBV5-5 with TRBJ1-5; D remains unclear. The sample taken for sequencing was peripheral blood. This sequence was found in a man of 80 years or more with acute or convalescent COVID-19. The CDR3 bases are TGTGCCAGCAGCCTATATAGCAATCAGCCCCAGCATTTT. This sequence encodes CASSLYSNQPQHF.